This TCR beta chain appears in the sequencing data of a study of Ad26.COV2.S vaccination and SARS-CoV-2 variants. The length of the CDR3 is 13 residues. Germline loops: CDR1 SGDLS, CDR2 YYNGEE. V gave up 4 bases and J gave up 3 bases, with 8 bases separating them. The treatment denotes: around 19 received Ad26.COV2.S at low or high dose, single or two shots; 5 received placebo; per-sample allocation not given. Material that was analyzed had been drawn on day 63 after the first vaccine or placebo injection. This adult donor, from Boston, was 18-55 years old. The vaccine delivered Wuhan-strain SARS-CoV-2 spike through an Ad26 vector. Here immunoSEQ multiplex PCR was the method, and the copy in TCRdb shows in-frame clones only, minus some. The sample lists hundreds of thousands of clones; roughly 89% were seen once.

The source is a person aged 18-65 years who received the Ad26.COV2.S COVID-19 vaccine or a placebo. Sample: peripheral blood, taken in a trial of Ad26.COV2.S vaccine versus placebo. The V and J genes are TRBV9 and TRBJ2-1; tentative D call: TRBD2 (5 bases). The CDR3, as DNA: TGTGCCAGCAGCCAGAGGGACTACAATGAGCAGTTCTTC. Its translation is CASSQRDYNEQFF.